Below, 30 T cell receptor beta chains from the same sample are listed, as sequenced in a study of PD-L1 blockade in urothelial cancer. Data came from immunoSEQ multiplex PCR; TCRdb stores just in-frame clones and leaves some out. The table lists approximately 58,000 clones, almost 85% of them singletons. This specimen consisted of PBMCs, obtained around atezolizumab (anti-PD-L1) treatment. All receptors come from a man between 65 and 79 years old with urothelial cancer.

This chain's CDR3 is CASSSGTEAGNTIYF. The DNA of the CDR3 is TGTGCCAGCAGTTCCGGGACAGAAGCTGGAAACACCATATATTTT. The rearrangement links TRBV2 to TRBJ1-3; 7 bases fit TRBD1. Per germline, CDR1 SNHLY and CDR2 FYNNEI. The CDR3 sequence is 15 residues long. Unmatched junction bases numbered 6, after V lost 5 bases and J lost 2 bases.

A word on this clone: Other DNA sequences in the same sample also yield this CDR3. The chain combines TRBV19 with TRBJ1-4; 10 bases align to TRBD1. Germline values: CDR1 LNHDA, CDR2 SQIVND (reference sequence). Losses at the gene ends were 5 bases for V and 5 bases for J; bases not matched to a gene: 5. This CDR3 has 15 amino acids. CDR3: CASSLPGQGNEKLFF. DNA of the CDR3: TGTGCCAGTAGTTTACCGGGACAGGGGAATGAAAAACTGTTTTTT.

This rearrangement joins TRBV12-5 to TRBJ2-5; D is unclear. In germline, CDR1 is LGHNT, CDR2 FRNRAP. V lost 1 base and J lost 5, with 8 bases in between. The length of the CDR3 is 13 residues. The CDR3 loop is CASGLAEEETQYF. CDR3 coding DNA: TGTGCTAGTGGTTTGGCCGAGGAGGAGACCCAGTACTTC.

The rearrangement links TRBV5-5 to TRBJ1-2, with D possibly matching TRBD1 (5 bases). The germline gives CDR1 SGHKS, CDR2 YYEKEE (reference sequence). Trimming took off 0 bases at V and 3 bases at J, with 12 bases between the two ends. The CDR3 covers 15 residues. The CDR3 here is CASSLGPSGDYGYTF. CDR3 nucleotide sequence: TGTGCCAGCAGCTTGGGCCCGTCGGGGGACTATGGCTACACCTTC.

The CDR3 spells CASSWGGGDEKLFF. DNA of the CDR3: TGTGCCAGCAGCTGGGGAGGGGGTGATGAAAAACTGTTTTTT. This chain links TRBV7-9 with TRBJ1-4; D possibly corresponds to TRBD1 (6 bases). The CDR3 runs 14 residues. Germline V gives CDR1 SEHNR, CDR2 FQNEAQ (reference sequence). V lost 4 bases and J lost 6, with 12 bases in between.

The chain has TRBV5-4 and TRBJ2-1; D is unresolved. Germline CDR1 reads SGHNT; CDR2 reads YYREEE (reference sequence). The CDR3 has 16 amino acids. The V end lost 4 bases, the J end lost 0 bases, and 14 bases lay between the germline ends. The DNA for the CDR3 is TGTGCCAGCAGCCCTTCAGGTCCCCTCTCCTACAATGAGCAGTTCTTC. Its protein is CASSPSGPLSYNEQFF.

V is TRBV13 and J is TRBJ2-1; TRBD1 matches 7 bases. CDR1 PRHDT and CDR2 FYEKMQ come from the germline V gene (reference sequence). The CDR3 is 16 residues long. Trimming cost V 4 bases and J 4 bases; bases outside gene matches: 10. CDR3 sequence (DNA): TGTGCCAGCAGCTCGTTTTGGCGACAGGGATACAATGAGCAGTTCTTC. Protein sequence: CASSSFWRQGYNEQFF.

This chain links TRBV6-5 with TRBJ1-1; D is uncertain. Germline assignment: CDR1 MNHEY and CDR2 SVGAGI. V lost 3 bases to trimming and J lost 8 bases, with 10 bases between them. This CDR3 spans 12 amino acids. The CDR3: CASSYLPGEAFF. In nucleotides, the CDR3 is TGTGCCAGCAGTTATTTGCCAGGAGAAGCTTTCTTT.

The CDR3 reads CASSPRTSGSYEQYF. DNA of the CDR3: TGCGCCAGCAGCCCCAGGACTAGCGGGAGTTACGAGCAGTACTTC. The chain has TRBV5-1 and TRBJ2-7; TRBD2 matches 13 bases. Unmatched junction bases numbered 5, after V lost 4 bases and J lost 4 bases. Germline loops: CDR1 SGHRS, CDR2 YFSETQ. The CDR3 totals 15 residues.

The chain couples TRBV2 to TRBJ2-3; 8 positions agree with TRBD2. The germline gives CDR1 SNHLY, CDR2 FYNNEI. The CDR3 length is 13 residues. V lost 2 bases and J lost 11; bases outside the gene matches: 6. The CDR3 DNA reads TGTGCCAGCAGTGAACAGCGGGAGTCTGGGCAGTATTTT. Its protein product is CASSEQRESGQYF.

This chain uses TRBV7-2 with TRBJ2-1, with 11 bases fitting TRBD2. This CDR3 has 15 residues. The germline V gene has CDR1 SGHTA and CDR2 FQGNSA. V dropped 1 base and J dropped 7; count of bases not matched to a gene: 3. CDR3 nucleotide sequence: TGTGCCAGCAGCTTAGTACTAGCGGGAGCAAATGAGCAGTTCTTC. It encodes CASSLVLAGANEQFF.

The genes are TRBV11-2 and TRBJ1-3; tentative D call: TRBD1 (5 bases). Trimming left V 3 bases short and J 0 bases short, with 6 bases between. Per germline, CDR1 SGHAT and CDR2 FQNNGV. The CDR3 contains 14 residues. CDR3 region: CASSFDSSGNTIYF. CDR3 bases: TGTGCCAGCAGCTTCGACAGCTCTGGAAACACCATATATTTT.

This rearrangement joins TRBV5-4 to TRBJ1-1; D may be TRBD1 (6 bases). In germline, CDR1 is SGHNT, CDR2 YYREEE (reference sequence). This CDR3 is 13 amino acids long. Deletions cut 2 bases from V and 6 bases from J, with 11 bases between. The chain's CDR3 is CASSFRGVAEAFF. CDR3 nucleotides: TGTGCCAGCAGCTTCAGGGGCGTGGCTGAAGCTTTCTTT.

The genes are TRBV29-1 and TRBJ2-7; D not resolved. V was shortened by 4 bases and J by 0 bases, with 10 bases between the two germline ends. The germline V gene has CDR1 SQVTM and CDR2 ANQGSEA. This CDR3 spans 13 amino acids. CDR3 nucleotide sequence: TGCAGCGTTGCAGAAACCAGCTCCTACGAGCAGTACTTC. Translating it yields CSVAETSSYEQYF.

The genes are TRBV6-5 and TRBJ2-3; a weak D match, TRBD2 (7 bases). The V end lost 6 bases, the J end lost 3 bases, and 16 bases lay between the germline ends. Germline CDR1 and CDR2: MNHEY and SVGAGI. CDR3 length: 15 amino acids. The DNA for the CDR3 is TGTGCCAGCAGCCCAGGTCGGGGGGCTACAGATACGCAGTATTTT. Its translation: CASSPGRGATDTQYF.

This clone was observed once. The chain employs TRBV18 and TRBJ1-4, with D unclear. This CDR3 contains 14 residues. From germline, CDR1 is KGHSH and CDR2 LQKENI. V was clipped by 3 bases and J by 0 bases, with 5 bases between them. CDR3: CASSPLSTNEKLFF. In DNA form, the CDR3 reads TGTGCCAGCTCACCTCTCTCAACTAATGAAAAACTGTTTTTT.

The chain combines TRBV6-1 with TRBJ2-1, with D possibly TRBD2 on 6 matching bases. Germline-derived CDR1 and CDR2 are MNHNS and SASEGT. Trimming removed 4 bases at V and 6 bases at J, with 13 bases between. The length of the CDR3 is 14 residues. CDR3 loop: CASSVGDSRNEQFF. In nucleotides, the CDR3 is TGTGCCAGCAGTGTGGGGGACTCCCGCAATGAGCAGTTCTTC.

The rearrangement links TRBV4-1 to TRBJ2-7, with 8 bases matching TRBD2. This CDR3 region has 15 residues. Germline trimming cut 3 bases from V and 5 bases from J; bases unmatched to any gene: 9. CDR1 and CDR2 (germline): MGHRA, YSYEKL. CDR3 nucleotide sequence: TGCGCCAGCAGCCACCGGGAGGGCCAGATGAACGAGCAGTACTTC. Protein sequence: CASSHREGQMNEQYF.

The gene calls are TRBV18 and TRBJ1-3; the D gene is possibly TRBD1 (6 bases). The V gene's germline CDR1 is KGHSH and CDR2 LQKENI. Trimming removed 3 bases from V and 1 base from J, with 10 bases in between. The CDR3 has 15 amino acids. The CDR3 sequence is CASSPSQGSGNTIYF. CDR3 sequence (DNA): TGTGCCAGCTCACCGTCGCAGGGGTCTGGAAACACCATATATTTT. The full variable domain, with the rest looked up from reference TRBV18 and TRBJ1-3, is NAGVMQNPRHLVRRRGQEARLRCSPMKGHSHVYWYRQLPEEGLKFMVYLQKENIIDESGMPKERFSAEFPKEGPSILRIQQVVRGDSAAYFCASSPSQGSGNTIYFGEGSWLTVV.

This chain connects TRBV5-1 to TRBJ2-1, with a weak D call TRBD2 (6 bases). There are 15 residues in the CDR3. Trimming shortened V by 3 bases and J by 7 bases, and 17 bases separated the two germline ends. CDR1 is SGHRS, CDR2 YFSETQ, per germline. In nucleotides, the CDR3 is TGCGCCAGCAGCTGGGGACCCGGGAGACAGAATGAGCAGTTCTTC. The encoded protein is CASSWGPGRQNEQFF.

V gene TRBV21-1 combines with J gene TRBJ2-7; the table's D call TRBD2 went unverified against the DNA. TRBV21-1 is a listed pseudogene. This CDR3 is 16 amino acids long. Written as DNA, the CDR3 is TGTGCCAGCAGCAAAAATTTCTTCGGCGGAGTCTACGAGCAGTACTTC. This encodes CASSKNFFGGVYEQYF.

This chain links TRBV25-1 with TRBJ2-1; D perhaps matches TRBD2 (5 bases). Looked up from germline, CDR1 is MGHDK and CDR2 is SYGVNS. CDR3 length: 14 residues. V was cut by 4 bases and J by 4 bases, with 11 bases left in between. CDR3 sequence: CASSARVGYNEQFF. Written as DNA, the CDR3 is TGTGCCAGCAGTGCGCGGGTGGGATACAATGAGCAGTTCTTC.

This clone was seen a few times. This sequence joins TRBV5-6 and TRBJ2-1; TRBD2 is a possible D gene (5 bases). V gave up 0 bases and J gave up 0 bases, with 10 bases separating them. The CDR3 sequence is 16 residues long. Germline V lookup: CDR1 SGHDT, CDR2 YYEEEE. The CDR3 is CASSLGRGSSYNEQFF. The CDR3 DNA reads as TGTGCCAGCAGCTTGGGTCGGGGATCCTCCTACAATGAGCAGTTCTTC. The full variable domain, completed using reference TRBV5-6 and TRBJ2-1, is DAGVTQSPTHLIKTRGQQVTLRCSPKSGHDTVSWYQQALGQGPQFIFQYYEEEERQRGNFPDRFSGHQFPNYSSELNVNALLLGDSALYLCASSLGRGSSYNEQFFGPGTRLTVL.

The V gene is TRBV5-4, the J gene TRBJ2-1, with D perhaps TRBD2 (6 bases). Trimming pared 4 bases from V and 5 bases from J, leaving 16 bases between. Germline CDR1 reads SGHNT; CDR2 reads YYREEE (reference sequence). The CDR3 contains 15 residues. CDR3 sequence (DNA): TGTGCCAGCAGCAGTCGACTAGTGGCGGACAATGAGCAGTTCTTC. It is translated as CASSSRLVADNEQFF.

J is TRBJ1-1 and V is TRBV13; possible D gene TRBD1, 6 bases. The CDR3 length is 17 residues. Between the trimmed V and J ends, which lost 6 bases and 0 bases, there was a span of 20 bases. The germline V gene has CDR1 PRHDT and CDR2 FYEKMQ (reference sequence). The CDR3 DNA reads as TGTGCCAGCAGACGCATTACAGGGCGATTCATGAACACTGAAGCTTTCTTT. Amino acids: CASRRITGRFMNTEAFF.

The chain employs TRBV5-1 and TRBJ1-4; 9 positions match TRBD1. The V gene's germline CDR1 is SGHRS and CDR2 YFSETQ. The CDR3 has 16 residues. J lost 6 bases, V lost 2 bases, and 8 bases had no gene match. CDR3 protein: CASSFTGTGRDEKLFF. The CDR3 bases are TGCGCCAGCAGCTTTACGGGGACAGGGAGAGATGAAAAACTGTTTTTT.

V usage is TRBV12-2 and J usage is TRBJ2-3; the table names TRBD2, a call not compared with the DNA. TRBV12-2 is annotated as a pseudogene. The CDR3 covers 19 residues. The CDR3 DNA sequence: TGTGCAAGTCGACTCGGGCCCTGTGCGAGCGGGAGGGCCGCAGATACGCAGTATTTT. This sequence encodes CASRLGPCASGRAADTQYF.

The genes are TRBV18 and TRBJ2-3, with 11 bases aligning to TRBD2. The CDR3 has 17 residues. The V gene's germline CDR1 is KGHSH and CDR2 LQKENI. Unmatched junction bases numbered 6, after V lost 0 bases and J lost 4 bases. In nucleotides, the CDR3 is TGTGCCAGCTCACCACCTTCGTTGACTAGCGGGGCAGATACGCAGTATTTT. Translated: CASSPPSLTSGADTQYF.

The rearrangement links TRBV30 to TRBJ2-3, with D possibly being TRBD2 (6 bases). Germline V gives CDR1 GTSNPN, CDR2 SVGIG (reference sequence). The CDR3 contains 15 residues. The V end was cut by 0 bases, the J end by 0 bases, with 10 bases between. The CDR3 bases are TGTGCCTGGAGTGTAACTAGCCCTAGCACAGATACGCAGTATTTT. As protein: CAWSVTSPSTDTQYF.

The V call is TRBV12-5, the J call TRBJ2-2; 7 nucleotides align to TRBD2. V lost 4 bases, J lost 3 bases, and 8 bases stayed unmatched. CDR3 length: 16 residues. The germline gives CDR1 LGHNT, CDR2 FRNRAP. CDR3 in amino acids: CASGSRVAGDTGELFF. The CDR3 nucleotides read TGTGCTAGTGGTTCCCGAGTCGCGGGAGACACCGGGGAGCTGTTTTTT.